This T cell receptor beta chain was captured in a study of cytomegalovirus exposure and HLA in healthy donors. Produced via immunoSEQ multiplex PCR; TCRdb's table is partial and in-frame only. The profile shows about 120,000 clones, 86% of them singletons. Of note for this clone: What it binds is not known.

The donors were members of the validation cohort comprising over 90 subjects, separate from the approximately 670-subject first cohort. Study-wide points: The study designated 150 or so TCR beta chains cytomegalovirus-associated. It was reportedly the case that the classifier diagnosed cytomegalovirus status with high specificity and sensitivity. According to a subsequent analysis, TCR clusters from the first cohort were inclined to appear together in the 120 validation repertoires.

Germline CDR1 reads SEHNR; CDR2 reads FQNEAQ (reference sequence). The CDR3 runs 15 residues. V lost 4 bases and J lost 4; bases outside the gene matches: 7. Sequences were obtained from PBMCs. V usage is TRBV7-9 and J usage is TRBJ2-5; 9 bases match TRBD1. The source of this sequence is a man between 18 and 35 years old in good health and CMV-seronegative. In DNA, the CDR3 is TGTGCCAGCAGCTCGGGGGACAGGGTAAGAGAGACCCAGTACTTC. It translates to CASSSGDRVRETQYF.